This T cell receptor (beta chain) emerged from a study of CD8 T cells in Susac syndrome. On the study more broadly: Active disease was present in more than five of the sequenced Susac syndrome patients, and remission in under 10. Blood was drawn from patients with Susac syndrome. At that point, they were therapy-naive, on corticosteroids, or on intravenous immunoglobulin alone.

The CDR3 length is 11 residues. The germline V and J ends were trimmed by 0 bases and 4 bases, with 0 bases remaining between them. The germline gives CDR1 LGHDT, CDR2 YNNKEL (reference sequence). Notes on the study in general: Clonal expansion was not seen in any Susac syndrome CD4+ T cell repertoire.

After extraction with the RNeasy kit, about 0.45 to 1 ug of the RNA was reverse transcribed using random hexamers. Amplification of TCR beta CDR3 by immunoSEQ multiplex PCR spanned 54 Vbeta and 13 Jbeta. A single record per CDR3 protein comes from TCRdb applying MiXCR to the immunoSEQ multiplex PCR reads. The sample holds approximately 77,000 distinct CDR3 sequences, 85% to 95% seen once. On this clonotype: What it binds is unknown.

This TCR was sampled from a human donor with Susac syndrome. This sequence joins TRBV3-1 and TRBJ2-5, with D hard to call. Sample: CD4+ T cells from PBMCs. The chain's CDR3 is CASSQEETQYF. The DNA of the CDR3 is TGTGCCAGCAGCCAAGAAGAGACCCAGTACTTC.